Sequencing of this TCR beta chain was carried out in a study of beta chain features in type 1 diabetes (dated by TCRdb to the late 2010s). General notes on the study: Patients and healthy donors did not differ in mean age, gender distribution, total cell number or subset yield. A total of roughly 110 million sorted cells were examined across all samples, and the number of cells per subset was strongly correlated with RNA yield. Naive and central memory subsets were obtained from all 30 or so donors, but regulatory and stem cell-like memory subsets were isolated from only 8 patients and roughly eight healthy donors. The study compared TCRB repertoires of sorted circulating CD4+ T cell subsets between recently diagnosed type 1 diabetes patients and matched healthy donors.

Study-level results and caveats: Because small numbers of individuals were included in the HLA sub-analyses, any influence of HLA type on TCRB rearrangement was left unresolved. Because cDNA was sequenced instead of genomic DNA, highly expressing activated cells could be over-represented, though the groups showed no difference in activation or CD3 levels. PCR may preferentially amplify shorter templates, but because patient and control samples were amplified and corrected together, any resulting skew would affect both groups equally. Type 1 diabetes patients showed a moderate but significant shortening of TCRB CDR3 length in all four CD4+ subsets. At VDJ recombination sites, type 1 diabetes patients had fewer insertions and more deleted nucleotides, which implies abnormalities in thymic rearrangement. Naive, central memory and regulatory TCRB repertoires appeared more similar among patients than among healthy donors.

Each donor gave one peripheral blood draw, averaging roughly 120 mL, which was collected into heparinised tubes. A BD FACSAria II and a panel including CD45RO, CCR7, CD25, CD127, CD95 and CD27 were used to sort naive, central memory, regulatory and stem cell-like memory CD4+ T cells. Every sorted population had a purity above 98%. Right away, PBMCs were isolated by Lymphoprep density gradient centrifugation and were stained directly, with no culture step. So that batch effects would be minimized, each experiment stained and sorted samples in pairs, pairing one healthy donor with one patient. In regard to this clone: No antigen is known for it. Nothing much larger sits one base from this clone, and base qualities are not available.

The germline V gene (reference sequence) gives CDR1 as GTSNPN and CDR2 as SVGIG. Germline trimming amounts to 3 bases on V and 3 bases on J, with 7 as the count of junction bases outside the gene matches. The CDR3 sequence holds 15 residues, the cysteine and phenylalanine included. CDR3 DNA only is kept here, 45 bases in frame from base 1. The High Capacity cDNA Reverse Transcription Kit was used to reverse transcribe all of the isolated RNA, meaning that expressed TCRB transcripts were what got sequenced. Deep immunoSEQ sequencing was applied to naive, central memory and regulatory T cell samples, giving an average of roughly 3.5 million total reads per sample. Sorted cells were lysed in RLT buffer and RNA was extracted with DNase-treated RNeasy Micro or Mini kits, depending on cell number. Each cell subset was processed separately to prevent cross-contamination, with patient and healthy donor samples processed together. The immunoSEQ multiplex PCR was used to amplify TCRB sequences from cDNA, generating 87-bp fragments that spanned the CDR3 region. Amplicons were sequenced on the Illumina HiSeq platform. Per the source publication's procedure: Synthetic template baselines were used to correct PCR bias computationally, reads within Hamming distance 2 were collapsed, and singletons that could not be merged were discarded. By aligning reads against IMGT, V, D and J genes, CDR3 length, and insertions or deletions at six rearrangement sites were assigned. Clonotype counts were normalized to sorted cell number within each subset before computing true diversity and Gini coefficients with the tcR R package. Repertoire sharing was quantified using the overlap coefficient calculated on TCRB nucleotide sequences. As a proxy for the pre-selection repertoire, out-of-frame TCRB sequences from naive cells were analyzed. Not all clones reach the TCRdb copy of this immuneACCESS table, which keeps in-frame sequences only. Checked studies attribute under half of the gap to unresolved V genes and leave the rest unexplained. The D gene and trimming were derived from the DNA, and the V and J assignments and clone size from that table. The sample data list hundreds of thousands of clones, and 30% of these were observed just once. The ten largest make up about 0.065% of the sample.

Sequenced sample: naive CD4+ T cells from blood. The cell subset or site tag for this specimen amounts to: true naive CD4+ T cells. The TCR comes from a young man in good health. The rearranged chain carries TRBV30 and TRBJ2-7; TRBD2 fits 11 bases in the junction. The DNA sequence reads TGTGCCTGGAGCCAGGGACTAGCGGATTTCTACGAGCAGTACTTC. Translated, this is CAWSQGLADFYEQYF. Outside the CDR3, residues come from the reference TRBV30 and TRBJ2-7 proteins, so the full variable domain is: SQTIHQWPATLVQPVGSPLSLECTVEGTSNPNLYWYRQAAGRGLQLLFYSVGIGQISSEVPQNLSASRPQDRQFILSSKKLLLSDSGFYLCAWSQGLADFYEQYFGPGTRLTVT.